The 10 T cell receptor beta chains presented below share a single source sample, sequenced in a study of blood T cell repertoires in COVID-19. The data were produced by immunoSEQ multiplex PCR, yet TCRdb's version contains in-frame clones alone and is incomplete. The data show some 130,000 clones, under 85% seen once. The sample was PBMCs or T cells enriched from blood (not recorded which). The receptors originated from a man under 40 who had recovered from COVID-19.

This chain uses TRBV10-3 with TRBJ2-3; 9 bases agree with TRBD1. This CDR3 spans 16 amino acids. J lost 4 bases, V lost 1 base, and 6 bases had no gene match. Germline loops: CDR1 ENHRY, CDR2 SYGVKD. CDR3 bases: TGTGCCATCAGTGAGTTGGAGACAGGGGGACCAGATACGCAGTATTTT. Its translation is CAISELETGGPDTQYF.

This clone was observed a few times. The J gene is TRBJ2-1, the V gene TRBV6-5, with TRBD2 matching over 9 bases. With V trimmed by 4 bases and J by 9 bases, 13 bases remained unmatched. The germline gives CDR1 MNHEY, CDR2 SVGAGI. The length of the CDR3 is 16 residues. In nucleotides, the CDR3 is TGTGCCAGCAGTTTACAATTTAGCGGGAGAGGGCGTGAGCAGTTCTTC. It yields the protein CASSLQFSGRGREQFF.

This sequence joins TRBV14 and TRBJ2-2, with a possible D match to TRBD2 (5 bases). The V gene's germline CDR1 is SGHDN and CDR2 FVKESK. V was cut by 1 base and J by 0 bases, with 12 bases left in between. The CDR3 is 17 residues long. This CDR3 is CASSQGWSGANTGELFF. CDR3 nucleotides: TGTGCCAGCAGCCAAGGCTGGAGCGGAGCGAACACCGGGGAGCTGTTTTTT.

V gene TRBV9 combines with J gene TRBJ1-3, with D possibly TRBD1 on 5 matching bases. Germline V gene data show CDR1 as SGDLS and CDR2 as YYNGEE. The V and J ends lost 2 bases and 2 bases respectively, with 17 bases between them. CDR3 size: 17 residues. The CDR3 DNA reads as TGTGCCAGCAGCGTTACGGAGGGGCCCGGGGCTGGAAACACCATATATTTT. This gives the protein CASSVTEGPGAGNTIYF.

The chain is built from TRBV20-1 and TRBJ1-1; tentatively, D is TRBD1 (5 bases). The CDR3 runs 11 residues. The V end lost 5 bases, the J end lost 10 bases, and 14 bases lay between the germline ends. Germline V gene data show CDR1 as DFQATT and CDR2 as SNEGSKA (reference sequence). The CDR3 spells CSALGGGGAFF. CDR3 DNA: TGCAGTGCTCTAGGTGGGGGGGGAGCTTTCTTT.

J is TRBJ1-3 and V is TRBV10-3; D gene uncertain. V was shortened by 3 bases and J by 0 bases, with 9 bases between the two germline ends. Germline CDR1 ENHRY, CDR2 SYGVKD. There are 15 residues in the CDR3. The CDR3 protein is CAISDQALSGNTIYF. CDR3 DNA sequence: TGTGCCATCAGTGATCAGGCACTCTCTGGAAACACCATATATTTT.

CDR3 coding DNA: TGTGCCAGCCTTACCAGGCGGGACTCATCCTACGAGCAGTACGTC. This codes for CASLTRRDSSYEQYV. J is TRBJ2-7 and V is TRBV9; the D gene is possibly TRBD2 (6 bases). The V end was cut by 7 bases, the J end by 1 base, with 18 bases between. This CDR3 region has 15 residues. Per the germline V gene, CDR1 is SGDLS and CDR2 is YYNGEE.

The chain employs TRBV6-6 and TRBJ2-7; 10 bases match TRBD2. The germline CDR1 and CDR2 sequences are MNHNY and SVGAGI (reference sequence). The junction had 13 bases not matched to a gene; V was cut back by 5 bases and J by 0 bases. The CDR3 is made up of 18 amino acids. The CDR3 region has the DNA TGTGCCAGCAGTCCGCTAGCGGGGGTCGACAGGAGCTCCTACGAGCAGTACGTC. It is translated as CASSPLAGVDRSSYEQYV.

The genes are TRBV29-1 and TRBJ1-4, with a tentative D call TRBD1 (5 bases). Between the trimmed V and J ends, which lost 4 bases and 3 bases, there was a span of 9 bases. This CDR3 contains 13 residues. Germline V lookup: CDR1 SQVTM, CDR2 ANQGSEA. The CDR3 sequence: CSVGRGSNEKLFF. The CDR3 DNA is TGCAGCGTTGGGAGGGGTTCTAATGAAAAACTGTTTTTT.

The chain combines TRBV16 with TRBJ2-1, with D perhaps matching TRBD2 (5 bases). Per the germline V gene, CDR1 is KGHSY and CDR2 is FQNENV. This CDR3 has 12 residues. The germline V and J ends were trimmed by 0 bases and 9 bases, with 6 bases remaining between them. In nucleotides, the CDR3 is TGTGCCAGCAGCCAATCCACTAGTGAGCAGTTCTTC. Protein sequence: CASSQSTSEQFF.